The T cell receptor (beta chain) described here comes from a study of blood T cell repertoires in COVID-19. The germline gives CDR1 MDHEN, CDR2 SYDVKM. The trim removed 4 bases at V and 4 bases at J, leaving 9 bases unmatched. The CDR3 spans 15 residues. Original processing notes: Amplifying reference gene primers gave estimates of nucleated cell counts. Profiled with immunoSEQ multiplex PCR; TCRdb holds only in-frame clones, not every one. V and J calls and clone size come straight from that table; D and trimming were deduced from the DNA. The sample yields about 88,000 clones, approximately 85% seen once.

This clonotype was sampled from a human donor in a cohort sampled during active COVID-19. This chain links TRBV28 with TRBJ2-7, with 8 bases identical to TRBD2. Sequencing used peripheral blood. The chain's CDR3 is CASSSRGGAEYEQYF. CDR3 nucleotide sequence: TGTGCCAGCAGTTCCCGGGGGGGGGCGGAGTACGAGCAGTACTTC. Variable domain in full (rest from reference TRBV28 and TRBJ2-7): DVKVTQSSRYLVKRTGEKVFLECVQDMDHENMFWYRQDPGLGLRLIYFSYDVKMKEKGDIPEGYSVSREKKERFSLILESASTNQTSMYLCASSSRGGAEYEQYFGPGTRLTVT.